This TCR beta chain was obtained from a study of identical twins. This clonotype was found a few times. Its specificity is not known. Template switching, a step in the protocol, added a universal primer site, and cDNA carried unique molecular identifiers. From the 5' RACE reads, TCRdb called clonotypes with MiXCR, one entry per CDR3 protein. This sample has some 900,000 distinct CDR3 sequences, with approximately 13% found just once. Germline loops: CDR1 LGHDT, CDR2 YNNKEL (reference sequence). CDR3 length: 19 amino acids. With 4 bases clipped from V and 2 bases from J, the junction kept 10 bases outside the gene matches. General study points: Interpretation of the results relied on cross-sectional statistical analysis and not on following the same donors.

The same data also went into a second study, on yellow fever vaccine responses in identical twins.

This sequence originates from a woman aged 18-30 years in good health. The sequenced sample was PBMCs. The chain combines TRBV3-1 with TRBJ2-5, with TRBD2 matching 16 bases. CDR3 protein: CASSLPGLAGGPVQETQYF. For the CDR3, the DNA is TGTGCCAGCAGCCTACCGGGACTAGCGGGAGGGCCCGTACAAGAGACCCAGTACTTC.